This T cell receptor (beta chain) came from a study of OX40 agonist ivuxolimab in advanced cancers. The wider study: The patients received agonistic anti-OX40 (CD134) antibody ivuxolimab. There were three patients with partial responses, one having hepatocellular carcinoma and two cutaneous melanoma. Age averaged about 62 years (range roughly 23 to 79), and roughly 82% were male.

Researchers took blood at baseline, on cycle 4 day 1, and on cycle 7 day 1. The assay was immunoSEQ multiplex PCR, and TCRdb's table has in-frame clones only and misses some. The top ten clones hold roughly 13% of a sample with just over 60,000 clones, approximately 89% of them seen once. The CDR3 spans 15 residues. V was shortened by 4 bases and J by 3 bases, with 14 bases between the two germline ends. Germline lookup yields CDR1 SGDLS and CDR2 YYNGEE. This chain uses TRBV9 with TRBJ1-5; perhaps TRBD1 as D (5 bases). This sample comprised CD4+ or CD8+ T cells sorted from blood, obtained in a trial of the OX40 agonist ivuxolimab. This TCR was sampled from an adult with an advanced solid tumor such as melanoma, head and neck, liver or kidney cancer. CDR3 nucleotide sequence: TGTGCCAGCAGCTCCGGGGGGGGACTCAATCAGCCCCAGCATTTT. The encoded protein is CASSSGGGLNQPQHF.